The 7 T cell receptor gamma chains given below trace back to one sample, sequenced in a study of gamma-delta T cells after stem cell transplantation. TCRdb re-called clones from the RT-PCR reads using CATT. Seen here are some 410 gamma-chain clones, roughly 60% observed once, and the top ten hold 35% to 40%. The sequenced material came from gamma-delta T cells. The receptors derive from a human donor. It is not recorded whose cells these are; they may come from a transplant donor.

The table lists this clone with a count of one. A much larger clone sits a single nucleotide away, making a read error possible. The J segment was not called; the V segment is TRGV9. From germline, CDR1 is GITISATS and CDR2 ISYDGTV (reference sequence). CDR3 size: 17 residues. The CDR3 sequence is CALWEVQDELGKKIKLF. The CDR3 DNA is TGTGCCTTGTGGGAGGTGCAAGACGAGTTGGGCAAAAAAATCAAGCTATTT.

The rearrangement links TRGV9 to TRGJP. TCRdb records no J gene; here it was assigned by comparing the DNA to germline. Germline values: CDR1 GITISATS, CDR2 ISYDGTV (reference sequence). This CDR3 has 18 amino acids. Losses at the gene ends were 0 bases for V and 4 bases for J; bases not matched to a gene: 6. Written as DNA, the CDR3 is TGTGCCTTGTGGGAGGTGCATCCCCAAGAGTTGGGCAAAAAAATCAAGGTATTT. Amino acid sequence: CALWEVHPQELGKKIKVF.

With regard to this clone: A junction end diverges from the germline sequence, so it may reflect a read error. This sequence joins TRGV9 and TRGJP. Since TCRdb gives no J gene, matching the DNA to germline was used here to assign it. This CDR3 is built from 18 residues. Germline CDR1 GITISATS, CDR2 ISYDGTV (reference sequence). The CDR3 sequence: CALWEVPLQELGKKIKVF. CDR3 sequence (DNA): TGCGCCTTGTGGGAGGTGCCTCTCCAAGAGTTGGGCAAAAAAATCAAGGTATTT.

In the case of this clone: A single base is all that separates this from a far larger clone, so a read error is likely. J is TRGJP and V is TRGV9. TCRdb gives no J gene; it was assigned here by matching the DNA to germline. Germline V gives CDR1 GITISATS, CDR2 ISYDGTV (reference sequence). This CDR3 comprises 14 residues. CDR3 bases: TGTGCCTTGTGGGAAGAGTTGGGCAAAAAAAGCAAGGTATTT. Its translation: CALWEELGKKSKVF.

For this clone: Within the sample, other DNA sequences also encode this same CDR3. V gene TRGV9 combines with J gene TRGJP1. TCRdb gives no J gene; it was assigned here by matching the DNA to germline. CDR3 length: 15 residues. V lost 2 bases, J lost 9 bases, and 12 bases stayed unmatched. Germline lookup yields CDR1 GITISATS and CDR2 ISYDGTV (reference sequence). The CDR3 DNA reads as TGTGCCTTGTGGGAGGCCCCCTTCGGGCGTTGGTTCAAGATATTT. Translated, it gives CALWEAPFGRWFKIF.

J is TRGJ1 or TRGJ2 and V is TRGV8. TCRdb gives no J gene; it was assigned here by matching the DNA to germline. The V gene's germline CDR1 is VENAVY and CDR2 YDSYNSRV. The CDR3 runs to 10 residues. V lost 5 bases, J lost 9 bases, and 4 bases stayed unmatched. The CDR3 is CATWALKKLF. The CDR3 coding sequence is TGTGCCACCTGGGCGCTTAAGAAACTCTTT.

Here the CDR3 DNA reads TGTGCCTTGTGGGAGCCCGAGTTGGGCAAAAAAATCAAGGTATTT. This translates into CALWEPELGKKIKVF. This rearrangement joins TRGV9 to TRGJP. The J gene, absent from TCRdb, was called here by matching the DNA to germline. Germline trimming cut 3 bases from V and 7 bases from J; bases unmatched to any gene: 3. CDR1 and CDR2 (germline): GITISATS, ISYDGTV (reference sequence). This CDR3 spans 15 amino acids.